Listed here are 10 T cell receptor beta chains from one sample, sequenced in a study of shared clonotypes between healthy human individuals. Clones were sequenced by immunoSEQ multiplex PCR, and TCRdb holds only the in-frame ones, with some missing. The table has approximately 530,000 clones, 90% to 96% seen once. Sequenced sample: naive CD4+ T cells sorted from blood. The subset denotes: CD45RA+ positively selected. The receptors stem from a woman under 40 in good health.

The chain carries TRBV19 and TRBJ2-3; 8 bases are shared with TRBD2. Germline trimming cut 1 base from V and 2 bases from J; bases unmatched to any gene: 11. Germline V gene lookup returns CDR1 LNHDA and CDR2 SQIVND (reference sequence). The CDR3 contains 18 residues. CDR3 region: CASSIGRFAGGNTDTQYF. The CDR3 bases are TGTGCCAGTAGTATAGGGCGTTTTGCGGGAGGAAACACAGATACGCAGTATTTT.

The CDR3 coding sequence is TGCGCCAGCAGCCCTAGCAGCGGGATTGAGCAGTTCTTC. It specifies CASSPSSGIEQFF. This sequence joins TRBV10-1 and TRBJ2-1, with 7 bases lining up with TRBD2. The CDR3 covers 13 residues. Looked up from germline, CDR1 is WNHNN and CDR2 is SYGVQD (reference sequence). V was clipped by 6 bases and J by 9 bases; unmatched bases: 8.

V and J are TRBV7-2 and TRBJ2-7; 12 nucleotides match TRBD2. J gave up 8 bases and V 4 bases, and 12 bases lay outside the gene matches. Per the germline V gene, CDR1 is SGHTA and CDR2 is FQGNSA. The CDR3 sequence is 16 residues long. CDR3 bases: TGTGCCAGCAGCTCAGACATACTAGCGGGAGGAAGTCAGCAGTACTTC. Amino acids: CASSSDILAGGSQQYF.

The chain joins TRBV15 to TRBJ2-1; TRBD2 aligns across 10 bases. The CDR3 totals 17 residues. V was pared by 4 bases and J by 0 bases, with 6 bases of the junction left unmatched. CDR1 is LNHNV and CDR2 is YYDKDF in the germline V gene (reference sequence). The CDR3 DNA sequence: TGTGCCACCAGCAAATCTCCTAGCGGGAGCTCCTACAATGAGCAGTTCTTC. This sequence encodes CATSKSPSGSSYNEQFF.

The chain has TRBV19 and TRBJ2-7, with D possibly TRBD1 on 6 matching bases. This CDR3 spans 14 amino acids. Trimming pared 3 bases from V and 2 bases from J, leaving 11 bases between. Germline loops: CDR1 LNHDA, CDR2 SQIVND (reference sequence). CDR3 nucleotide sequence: TGTGCCAGTAGTATTCCAGGGGTGACCTACGAGCAGTACTTC. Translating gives CASSIPGVTYEQYF. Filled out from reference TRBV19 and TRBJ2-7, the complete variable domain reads DGGITQSPKYLFRKEGQNVTLSCEQNLNHDAMYWYRQDPGQGLRLIYYSQIVNDFQKGDIAEGYSVSREKKESFPLTVTSAQKNPTAFYLCASSIPGVTYEQYFGPGTRLTVT.

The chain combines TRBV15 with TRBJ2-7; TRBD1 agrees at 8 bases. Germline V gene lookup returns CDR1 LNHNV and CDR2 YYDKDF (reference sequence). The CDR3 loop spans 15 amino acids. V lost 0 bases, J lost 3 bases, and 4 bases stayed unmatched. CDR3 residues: CATSREQGAIYEQYF. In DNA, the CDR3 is TGTGCCACCAGCAGAGAGCAGGGGGCAATCTACGAGCAGTACTTC. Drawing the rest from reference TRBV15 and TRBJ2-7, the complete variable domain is DAMVIQNPRYQVTQFGKPVTLSCSQTLNHNVMYWYQQKSSQAPKLLFHYYDKDFNNEADTPDNFQSRRPNTSFCFLDIRSPGLGDTAMYLCATSREQGAIYEQYFGPGTRLTVT.

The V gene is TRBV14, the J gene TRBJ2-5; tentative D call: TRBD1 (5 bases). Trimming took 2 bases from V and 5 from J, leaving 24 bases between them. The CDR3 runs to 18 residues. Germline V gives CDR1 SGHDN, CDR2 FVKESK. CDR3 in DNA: TGTGCCAGCAGCCAAAGGTCTTCGGTTGCAGGGCCCAAGGAGACCCAGTACTTC. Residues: CASSQRSSVAGPKETQYF.

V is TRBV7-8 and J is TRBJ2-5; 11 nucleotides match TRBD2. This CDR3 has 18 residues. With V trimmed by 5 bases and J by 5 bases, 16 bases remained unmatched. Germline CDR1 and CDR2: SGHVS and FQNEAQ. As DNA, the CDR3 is TGTGCCAGCAGCCCACGGCGAGAGATAGCGGGAGGGCGGGAGACCCAGTACTTC. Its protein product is CASSPRREIAGGRETQYF.

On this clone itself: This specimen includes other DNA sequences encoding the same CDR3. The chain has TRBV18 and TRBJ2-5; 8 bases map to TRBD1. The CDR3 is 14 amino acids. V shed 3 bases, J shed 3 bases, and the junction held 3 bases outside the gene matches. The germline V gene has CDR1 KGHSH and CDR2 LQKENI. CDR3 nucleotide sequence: TGTGCCAGCTCACCCCCGACAGGGGAAGAGACCCAGTACTTC. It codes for CASSPPTGEETQYF.

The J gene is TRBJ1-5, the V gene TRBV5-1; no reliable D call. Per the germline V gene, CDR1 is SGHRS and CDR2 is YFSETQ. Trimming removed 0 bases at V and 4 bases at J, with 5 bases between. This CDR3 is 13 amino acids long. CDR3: CASSLDANQPQHF. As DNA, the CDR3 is TGCGCCAGCAGCTTGGATGCAAATCAGCCCCAGCATTTT.